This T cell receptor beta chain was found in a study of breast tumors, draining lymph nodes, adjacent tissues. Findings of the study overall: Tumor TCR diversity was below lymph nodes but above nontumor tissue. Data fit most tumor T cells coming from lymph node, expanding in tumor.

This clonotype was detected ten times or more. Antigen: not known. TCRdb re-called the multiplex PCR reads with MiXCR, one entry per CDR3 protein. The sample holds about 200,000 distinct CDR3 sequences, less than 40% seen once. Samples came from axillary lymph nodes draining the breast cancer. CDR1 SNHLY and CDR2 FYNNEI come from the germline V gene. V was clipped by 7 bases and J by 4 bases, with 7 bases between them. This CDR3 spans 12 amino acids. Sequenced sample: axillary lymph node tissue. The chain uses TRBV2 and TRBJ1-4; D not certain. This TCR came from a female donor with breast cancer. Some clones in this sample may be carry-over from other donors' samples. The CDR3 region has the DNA TGTGCCAGCAAGAGATATAATGAAAAACTGTTTTTT. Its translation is CASKRYNEKLFF.